This T cell receptor beta chain emerged from a study of radiotherapy plus CTLA-4 blockade in lung cancer. In the study overall: Among all patients, about 19% showed objective responses, while roughly 28% had disease control.

Worth noting for this clone: Its target is unknown.

Study findings and constraints: Early blood T cell clone dynamics, with interferon-beta, were reported to best predict response. In blood, after radiotherapy plus ipilimumab, tumor-derived TCR clones expanded.

In chemo-refractory metastatic non-small-cell lung cancer, patients got ipilimumab CTLA-4 blockade together with focal radiation. This CDR3 comprises 14 residues. The V gene's germline CDR1 is MDHEN and CDR2 SYDVKM. J was trimmed by 10 bases and V by 5 bases; bases with no gene match: 8. Some clones are missing from TCRdb's copy, which holds only in-frame ones; the method was immunoSEQ multiplex PCR. This table has more than 30,000 clones, more than 80% appearing once. This chain links TRBV28 with TRBJ1-6; 7 bases line up with TRBD1. This TCR came from a human donor with non-small cell lung cancer that progressed on radiotherapy plus ipilimumab. Sample: peripheral blood, taken from a patient treated with radiotherapy plus ipilimumab. The CDR3 DNA reads as TGTGCCAGCAGTGAGCCGGGACAGCGGTCACCCCTCCACTTT. Its translation: CASSEPGQRSPLHF.